This T cell receptor (beta chain) was sequenced for a study of regulatory T cells in long-lasting Graves disease. Whole-study results and caveats: Persistent Graves' patients showed less TCR diversity than newly diagnosed patients showed.

Regarding time point: newly diagnosed GD, antithyroid drugs for less than 3 months. PBMCs were the source of the RNA used for TCR sequencing. With 4 bases clipped from V and 5 bases from J, the junction kept 1 base outside the gene matches. The CDR3 has 14 amino acids. The germline V gene encodes CDR1 MNHEY and CDR2 SMNVEV (reference sequence). This clonotype has a count of ten or more. What it binds is not known. According to the study, TCR beta libraries were built with iRepertoire HTBI primers and CDR3-region Arm-PCR. TCRdb independently ran MiXCR on the multiplex PCR reads; one entry per CDR3 protein. Seen here are about 430,000 distinct CDR3 sequences, 15% observed once, and the top ten hold approximately 8%. Separately, the same data were catalogued under a study of T cells in Graves' hyperthyroidism and ophthalmopathy. That investigation notes: HTBI primers drove first-round RT-PCR of the TCR CDR3. A model built on 13 V-J features separated ophthalmopathy from stable hyperthyroidism. Model-based prediction identified ophthalmopathy a median 6.5 months prior to its onset.

The specimen was peripheral blood mononuclear cells (PBMCs), collected at new diagnosis, from a patient treated with antithyroid drugs. The receptor's source is a woman aged 40 to 49 with Graves disease. The V and J genes are TRBV27 and TRBJ2-2; TRBD1 matches 10 bases. CDR3 DNA: TGTGCCAGCAGTTGGGACAGGGGAACCGGGGAGCTGTTTTTT. It is translated as CASSWDRGTGELFF.